A single sample gave rise to the 18 T cell receptor beta chains below, sequenced in a study of OX40 agonist ivuxolimab in advanced cancers. Profiling relied on immunoSEQ multiplex PCR, and the TCRdb table lists in-frame clones only, not all of them. The repertoire holds approximately 39,000 clones, less than 90% seen once, with less than 5% in the top ten. Sequenced here: CD4+ or CD8+ T cells sorted from blood, sampled in a trial of the OX40 agonist ivuxolimab. These receptors came from an adult with an advanced solid tumor such as melanoma, head and neck, liver or kidney cancer.

V and J are TRBV4-1 and TRBJ1-1, with D possibly being TRBD1 (6 bases). Trimming took off 5 bases at V and 1 base at J, with 17 bases between the two ends. Germline assignment: CDR1 MGHRA and CDR2 YSYEKL. There are 16 residues in the CDR3. CDR3 region: CASSSGHRRENTEAFF. The CDR3 DNA is TGCGCCAGCAGCTCGGGACACCGGAGAGAGAACACTGAAGCTTTCTTT.

Regarding this clone: Within the sample, other DNA sequences also encode this same CDR3. This chain uses TRBV2 with TRBJ2-1; D not certain. This CDR3 is built from 11 residues. Trimming removed 8 bases from V and 5 bases from J, with 7 bases in between. Germline CDR1 SNHLY, CDR2 FYNNEI. CDR3 residues: CASQGNNEQFF. Here the CDR3 DNA reads TGTGCCAGCCAAGGGAACAATGAGCAGTTCTTC.

The CDR3 bases are TGTGCCAGCAGCCAGGGGAGGGGGGTGGCCCAAGAGACCCAGTACTTC. As protein: CASSQGRGVAQETQYF. J is TRBJ2-5 and V is TRBV27; a possible D gene is TRBD2 (7 bases). V was pared by 6 bases and J by 1 base, with 18 bases between. CDR1 and CDR2 (germline): MNHEY, SMNVEV (reference sequence). This CDR3 comprises 16 residues.

The chain recombines TRBV28 with TRBJ2-7; tentatively, D is TRBD1 or TRBD2 (5 bases each). Germline loops: CDR1 MDHEN, CDR2 SYDVKM. V lost 2 bases and J lost 4, with 12 bases in between. This CDR3 spans 14 amino acids. The CDR3 coding sequence is TGTGCCAGCAGTTTAGGGACGATTAAGTACGAGCAGTACTTC. Translating it yields CASSLGTIKYEQYF.

The chain combines TRBV10-3 with TRBJ1-3, with D unresolved. Germline V gene sequence: CDR1 ENHRY, CDR2 SYGVKD. V lost 3 bases and J 4 bases, leaving 4 bases between the germline ends. This CDR3 spans 12 amino acids. The CDR3 DNA follows: TGTGCCATCAGTGATTTGGGAAACACCATATATTTT. It yields the protein CAISDLGNTIYF.

This chain joins TRBV7-6 and TRBJ2-1; 10 nucleotides align to TRBD2. Germline loops: CDR1 SGHVS, CDR2 FNYEAQ. V gave up 8 bases and J gave up 4 bases; unmatched junction bases: 17. The CDR3 is 18 amino acids. The CDR3 spells CASGRVSGGTFLYNEQFF. In DNA, the CDR3 is TGTGCCAGCGGCAGGGTTAGCGGGGGGACGTTCTTGTACAATGAGCAGTTCTTC.

The V call is TRBV5-1, the J call TRBJ1-1; D unclear. V lost 4 bases and J 2 bases, leaving 6 bases between the germline ends. CDR3 size: 12 residues. Germline V gene sequence: CDR1 SGHRS, CDR2 YFSETQ. CDR3 in DNA: TGCGCCAGCAGCCTCGTCAACACTGAAGCTTTCTTT. Translating it yields CASSLVNTEAFF.

This clone has a handful of counts. This chain connects TRBV4-1 to TRBJ2-5; 11 bases line up with TRBD1. CDR1 and CDR2 (germline): MGHRA, YSYEKL. The V gene end was trimmed by 4 bases and the J gene end by 5 bases; junction bases not matched to a gene: 6. The CDR3 has 15 residues. The CDR3 bases are TGCGCCAGCAGCCTCAGGACAGGGGGCGTTGAGACCCAGTACTTC. This gives the protein CASSLRTGGVETQYF.

The chain joins TRBV1 to TRBJ2-3; the table names TRBD2, a call not compared with the DNA. TRBV1 is a listed pseudogene. The CDR3 has 18 residues. The DNA of the CDR3 is TGCACCAGCAGCCAAGGCGCCGGGACTAGTGAGAACTCCGGTACGCAGTATTTT. It translates to CTSSQGAGTSENSGTQYF.

The CDR3 sequence: CASSLGPQVGETQYF. Written as DNA, the CDR3 is TGCGCCAGCAGCTTGGGGCCCCAGGTTGGGGAGACCCAGTACTTC. The chain joins TRBV5-1 to TRBJ2-5; D remains ambiguous. Germline V lookup: CDR1 SGHRS, CDR2 YFSETQ. The CDR3 contains 15 residues. The V end lost 0 bases, the J end lost 5 bases, and 14 bases lay between the germline ends. Together with reference TRBV5-1 and TRBJ2-5, the CDR3 gives the full variable domain: KAGVTQTPRYLIKTRGQQVTLSCSPISGHRSVSWYQQTPGQGLQFLFEYFSETQRNKGNFPGRFSGRQFSNSRSEMNVSTLELGDSALYLCASSLGPQVGETQYFGPGTRLLVL.

This clone was observed a few times. The rearrangement uses TRBV29-1 and TRBJ2-2; D perhaps matches TRBD1 (6 bases). The length of the CDR3 is 13 residues. Germline V gives CDR1 SQVTM, CDR2 ANQGSEA. Trimming took 4 bases from V and 4 from J, leaving 10 bases between them. The CDR3 protein is CSVVRGATGELFF. DNA of the CDR3: TGCAGCGTTGTCAGGGGCGCCACCGGGGAGCTGTTTTTT.

The gene calls are TRBV1 and TRBJ2-1; the table's TRBD2 call for D was not verified on the DNA. TRBV1 is a pseudogene. CDR3 length: 15 residues. The CDR3 DNA is TGCACCAGCAGCCAAGAGAGAATTCTAGACAATGAGCAGTTCTTC. Residues: CTSSQERILDNEQFF.

The chain carries TRBV11-2 and TRBJ2-7; TRBD2 aligns across 8 bases. This CDR3 has 15 residues. Germline trimming cut 1 base from V and 7 bases from J; bases unmatched to any gene: 9. Germline CDR1 SGHAT, CDR2 FQNNGV. The chain's CDR3 is CASSLALAVPWEQYF. In DNA form, the CDR3 reads TGTGCCAGCAGCTTAGCACTAGCGGTCCCCTGGGAGCAGTACTTC.

This chain joins TRBV4-1 and TRBJ1-1; 7 bases fit TRBD1. J gave up 0 bases and V 5 bases, and 6 bases lay outside the gene matches. Germline V gene lookup returns CDR1 MGHRA and CDR2 YSYEKL. This CDR3 contains 15 residues. CDR3 region: CASSSQGNMNTEAFF. In DNA form, the CDR3 reads TGCGCCAGCAGCTCACAGGGGAACATGAACACTGAAGCTTTCTTT.

The chain recombines TRBV2 with TRBJ2-6; D is possibly TRBD1 (7 bases). Trimming pared 10 bases from V and 4 bases from J, leaving 17 bases between. This CDR3 contains 15 residues. CDR1 is SNHLY, CDR2 FYNNEI, per germline. The CDR3 DNA is TGTGCCACCCTGGAGGGGGCGAACGGGGCCAACGTCCTGACTTTC. It specifies CATLEGANGANVLTF.

The rearrangement links TRBV7-8 to TRBJ2-2; D not certain. The CDR3 totals 12 residues. Germline V gives CDR1 SGHVS, CDR2 FQNEAQ. V lost 4 bases to trimming and J lost 3 bases, with 3 bases between them. The CDR3: CASSSYTGELFF. The CDR3 DNA is TGTGCCAGCAGCTCATACACCGGGGAGCTGTTTTTT.

The chain links TRBV6-4 to TRBJ1-5; D call uncertain. Trimming cost V 11 bases and J 9 bases, with 8 bases left between them. This CDR3 comprises 9 residues. The germline CDR1 and CDR2 sequences are MRHNA and SNTAGT. The DNA of the CDR3 is TGTGCCTGGCGGGGGCCCCAGCATTTT. Amino acids: CAWRGPQHF.

J is TRBJ2-1 and V is TRBV9, with a tentative D call TRBD2 (5 bases). V lost 0 bases, J lost 10 bases, and 8 bases lay in between. Germline V CDR1 and CDR2: SGDLS, YYNGEE. The CDR3 extends over 12 amino acids. The CDR3 loop reads CASSVEGGEQFF. The CDR3 nucleotides read TGTGCCAGCAGCGTAGAGGGCGGGGAGCAGTTCTTC.